These 26 T cell receptor beta chains share one sample of origin, sequenced in a study of shared T cell receptors in the human thymus. TCRdb's table, derived via immunoSEQ multiplex PCR, lists solely in-frame clones and lacks some. This sample has hundreds of thousands of clones, with approximately 95% found just once. The sequenced material came from thymocytes. Receptors were obtained from a human donor.

Details on this clone: A junction boundary mismatches the germline segment, possibly from a read error. The sample has other DNA sequences that encode this CDR3 too. The chain couples TRBV28 to TRBJ1-5; D is perhaps TRBD1 (6 bases). The CDR3 has 14 amino acids. Germline V lookup: CDR1 MDHEN, CDR2 SYDVKM. The CDR3 here is CASSSDRRGQPQHF. The CDR3 DNA follows: TGTGCTAGCAGTTCGGACAGACGGGGCCAGCCCCAGCATTTT.

The chain joins TRBV29-1 to TRBJ2-3; 8 bases are a match to TRBD2. The V gene's germline CDR1 is SQVTM and CDR2 ANQGSEA. The J segment lost 1 base and the V segment lost 4 bases, leaving 7 bases of the junction unmatched. The CDR3 totals 15 residues. This CDR3 is CSVGVRREGTDTQYF. CDR3 DNA sequence: TGCAGCGTTGGAGTTAGGCGGGAGGGCACAGATACGCAGTATTTT.

V usage is TRBV4-1 and J usage is TRBJ2-2; unclear D gene. CDR1 and CDR2 from the germline V gene are MGHRA and YSYEKL. V shed 4 bases and J shed 0 bases, with 15 bases lying between them. The CDR3 runs 17 residues. CDR3 DNA sequence: TGCGCCAGCAGCCCTAACCCCCCCAGCGCGAACACCGGGGAGCTGTTTTTT. Its translation: CASSPNPPSANTGELFF.

This chain uses TRBV7-6 with TRBJ2-7, with D perhaps TRBD2 (6 bases). The CDR3 is 14 amino acids. The germline V gene has CDR1 SGHVS and CDR2 FNYEAQ. V gave up 2 bases and J gave up 3 bases, with 11 bases separating them. CDR3 DNA sequence: TGTGCCAGCAGCTTATGGCGGGATATCTACGAGCAGTACTTC. Translation: CASSLWRDIYEQYF. Variable domain in full (rest from reference TRBV7-6 and TRBJ2-7): GAGVSQSPRYKVTKRGQDVALRCDPISGHVSLYWYRQALGQGPEFLTYFNYEAQQDKSGLPNDRFSAERPEGSISTLTIQRTEQRDSAMYRCASSLWRDIYEQYFGPGTRLTVT.

The chain carries TRBV5-1 and TRBJ2-7; D not certain. Germline V CDR1 and CDR2: SGHRS, YFSETQ. Deletions cut 5 bases from V and 0 bases from J, with 9 bases between. The CDR3 consists of 13 residues. CDR3 nucleotide sequence: TGCGCCAGCAGAGGCCTCAGCTCCTACGAGCAGTACTTC. This codes for CASRGLSSYEQYF.

The CDR3: CASSPFPGERVEGGYGYTF. DNA of the CDR3: TGTGCCAGCAGCCCATTTCCGGGGGAAAGAGTGGAGGGGGGCTATGGCTACACCTTC. The chain is built from TRBV9 and TRBJ1-2; D may be TRBD1 (6 bases). V was trimmed by 4 bases and J by 4 bases, leaving 29 bases between them. Germline V gives CDR1 SGDLS, CDR2 YYNGEE. This CDR3 is 19 amino acids long.

This sequence joins TRBV28 and TRBJ2-3, with TRBD1 as a possible D gene (9 bases). CDR3 size: 20 residues. Between the trimmed V and J ends, which lost 5 bases and 5 bases, there was a span of 32 bases. Germline V gene sequence: CDR1 MDHEN, CDR2 SYDVKM. CDR3 in amino acids: CASSRQQGALSSGTRDTQYF. CDR3 bases: TGTGCCAGCAGTCGCCAACAGGGGGCCTTGAGTAGCGGGACTCGAGATACGCAGTATTTT.

The chain links TRBV19 to TRBJ1-3; no firm D call. This CDR3 has 14 amino acids. V dropped 9 bases and J dropped 0 bases, with 12 bases sitting between them. From germline, CDR1 is LNHDA and CDR2 SQIVND (reference sequence). The DNA for the CDR3 is TGTGCCAGCGGGTTTTTGTACTCTGGAAACACCATATATTTT. The encoded protein is CASGFLYSGNTIYF.

The count of this clone is one. The V and J genes are TRBV6-5 and TRBJ2-7; TRBD1 might be the D (5 bases). Germline lookup yields CDR1 MNHEY and CDR2 SVGAGI. The V and J ends lost 2 bases and 7 bases respectively, with 12 bases between them. This CDR3 contains 13 residues. The CDR3 region has the DNA TGTGCCAGCAGTTACCAGGGTTTAGGGGAGCAGTACTTC. Translating it yields CASSYQGLGEQYF.

The chain couples TRBV27 to TRBJ1-1, with TRBD1 identical over 8 bases. CDR3 length: 15 amino acids. Trimming cost V 4 bases and J 1 base; bases outside gene matches: 5. The V gene's germline CDR1 is MNHEY and CDR2 SMNVEV (reference sequence). This CDR3 reads CASSSKGTGNTEAFF. The DNA for the CDR3 is TGTGCCAGCAGTTCTAAGGGGACAGGGAACACTGAAGCTTTCTTT.

The rearrangement joins TRBV29-1 to TRBJ1-2, with 8 bases matching TRBD1. The CDR3 spans 13 residues. The germline V gene has CDR1 SQVTM and CDR2 ANQGSEA. The ends lost 5 bases at V and 2 bases at J; junction bases unmatched: 4. CDR3 protein: CSVLTGANYGYTF. CDR3 coding DNA: TGCAGCGTTCTGACAGGGGCCAACTATGGCTACACCTTC.

The chain employs TRBV21-1 and TRBJ1-2; TRBD1, the table's D call, lacks a check against the DNA. TRBV21-1 is a listed pseudogene. The CDR3 runs 14 residues. This chain's CDR3 is CASSWTGWNYGYTF. In nucleotides, the CDR3 is TGTGCCAGCAGCTGGACAGGGTGGAACTATGGCTACACCTTC.

The CDR3 protein is CATFARDKTQYF. Here the CDR3 DNA reads TGTGCCACCTTCGCCAGGGACAAGACCCAGTACTTC. The gene calls are TRBV2 and TRBJ2-5; D perhaps matches TRBD1 (6 bases). The ends were cut back, 10 bases at V and 6 bases at J, with 15 bases in the middle. Germline CDR1 is SNHLY and CDR2 is FYNNEI. There are 12 residues in the CDR3.

The chain employs TRBV2 and TRBJ2-1; D uncertain. CDR1 SNHLY and CDR2 FYNNEI come from the germline V gene. The V gene lost 1 base and the J gene lost 7 bases, with 11 bases spanning the gap. The CDR3 consists of 14 residues. The CDR3 loop reads CASSEEGVGNEQFF. CDR3 coding DNA: TGTGCCAGCAGTGAAGAAGGAGTAGGTAATGAGCAGTTCTTC.

This chain links TRBV27 with TRBJ2-2, with 11 nucleotides matching TRBD2. With V trimmed by 5 bases and J by 7 bases, 15 bases remained unmatched. Germline V gene lookup returns CDR1 MNHEY and CDR2 SMNVEV (reference sequence). The CDR3 is 18 amino acids. CDR3 nucleotide sequence: TGTGCCAGCAGTCCCCGGACTAGCGGGCAGGCCGATGGCGGGGAGCTGTTTTTT. This codes for CASSPRTSGQADGGELFF.

The V and J genes are TRBV6-6 and TRBJ2-7; 7 positions match TRBD2. Unmatched junction bases numbered 12, after V lost 4 bases and J lost 3 bases. In germline, CDR1 is MNHNY, CDR2 SVGAGI (reference sequence). The CDR3 length is 16 residues. The CDR3 DNA reads as TGTGCCAGCAGTTTAGACTTCGCGGGAGCCGGCTACGAGCAGTACTTC. This translates into CASSLDFAGAGYEQYF.

The J gene is TRBJ2-3, the V gene TRBV2, with 8 bases fitting TRBD2. The CDR3 sequence is 14 residues long. CDR1 is SNHLY, CDR2 FYNNEI, per germline. The ends lost 10 bases at V and 4 bases at J; junction bases unmatched: 10. DNA for the CDR3: TGTGCCACCACCCCGGGAGGGCCGCCAGATACGCAGTATTTT. Its translation: CATTPGGPPDTQYF. Using reference TRBV2 and TRBJ2-3 for the parts outside the CDR3, the full variable domain is EPEVTQTPSHQVTQMGQEVILRCVPISNHLYFYWYRQILGQKVEFLVSFYNNEISEKSEIFDDQFSVERPDGSNFTLKIRSTKLEDSAMYFCATTPGGPPDTQYFGPGTRLTVL.

Comment on this clone: Its ends do not fully match the called genes, so a read error is possible. The chain carries TRBV7-9 and TRBJ1-1, with a weak D call TRBD1 (5 bases). The CDR3 contains 13 residues. Germline assignment: CDR1 SEHNR and CDR2 FQNEAQ (reference sequence). The DNA for the CDR3 is TGTGCCAGCAGCTTAGCCAGGGAATCGACCCCCGTTTTT. Its translation: CASSLARESTPVF.

This clone appeared once. The chain carries TRBV15 and TRBJ2-6; no clear D gene. CDR3 size: 18 residues. The germline CDR1 and CDR2 sequences are LNHNV and YYDKDF (reference sequence). The V and J ends lost 4 bases and 5 bases respectively, with 21 bases between them. The CDR3 region has the DNA TGTGCCACCAGCACCCGCAGCCCATGGGGTGGTAGGGCCAACGTCCTGACTTTC. Its translation: CATSTRSPWGGRANVLTF.

CDR3 sequence reads: CASSGAQVASTDTQYF. The CDR3 DNA reads TGTGCCAGCAGCGGGGCCCAGGTCGCTAGCACAGATACGCAGTATTTT. This rearrangement joins TRBV7-3 to TRBJ2-3, with a weak D call TRBD1 (5 bases). V was cut by 5 bases and J by 0 bases, with 15 bases left in between. The CDR3 is 16 residues long. Germline assignment: CDR1 SGHTA and CDR2 FQGTGA.

The CDR3 region is CASTGGGSYEQYF. CDR3 sequence (DNA): TGTGCCAGCACAGGGGGCGGGAGCTACGAGCAGTACTTC. V usage is TRBV27 and J usage is TRBJ2-7, with a possible D match to TRBD1 (8 bases). V was cut by 7 bases and J by 3 bases, with 13 bases left in between. The CDR3 spans 13 residues. In germline, CDR1 is MNHEY, CDR2 SMNVEV (reference sequence).

The chain recombines TRBV27 with TRBJ2-1; maybe TRBD2 (6 bases). Per the germline V gene, CDR1 is MNHEY and CDR2 is SMNVEV (reference sequence). This CDR3 spans 14 amino acids. V lost 7 bases to trimming and J lost 7 bases, with 17 bases between them. CDR3 in DNA: TGTGCCAGCACCCAAGGAGCGGGTCATAATGAGCAGTTCTTC. Its protein product is CASTQGAGHNEQFF.

The chain combines TRBV9 with TRBJ2-5; unclear D gene. This CDR3 comprises 13 residues. Germline V gene lookup returns CDR1 SGDLS and CDR2 YYNGEE. Between the trimmed V and J ends, which lost 3 bases and 0 bases, there was a span of 6 bases. Here the CDR3 reads CASSGDYQETQYF. CDR3 bases: TGTGCCAGCAGCGGAGACTACCAAGAGACCCAGTACTTC.

The chain couples TRBV28 to TRBJ1-1; 7 bases are a match to TRBD1. Germline values: CDR1 MDHEN, CDR2 SYDVKM. After removal of 6 bases from V and 4 bases from J, the junction contained 5 bases not matched to a gene. The CDR3 runs to 13 residues. CDR3 sequence (DNA): TGTGCCAGCAGGATAACAGGGGTCACTGAAGCTTTCTTT. It codes for CASRITGVTEAFF. The whole variable domain, remainder taken from reference TRBV28 and TRBJ1-1, is DVKVTQSSRYLVKRTGEKVFLECVQDMDHENMFWYRQDPGLGLRLIYFSYDVKMKEKGDIPEGYSVSREKKERFSLILESASTNQTSMYLCASRITGVTEAFFGQGTRLTVV.

The chain couples TRBV27 to TRBJ2-7; TRBD2 aligns across 10 bases. The germline CDR1 and CDR2 sequences are MNHEY and SMNVEV (reference sequence). After removal of 4 bases from V and 3 bases from J, the junction contained 3 bases not matched to a gene. There are 14 residues in the CDR3. The CDR3 spells CASSWTSGGYEQYF. As DNA, the CDR3 is TGTGCCAGCAGTTGGACTAGCGGAGGCTACGAGCAGTACTTC.

The chain is built from TRBV27 and TRBJ2-7; the D gene is possibly TRBD1 (6 bases). The CDR3 is made up of 15 amino acids. V dropped 5 bases and J dropped 7 bases, with 21 bases sitting between them. Germline CDR1 reads MNHEY; CDR2 reads SMNVEV (reference sequence). The CDR3 DNA is TGTGCCAGCAGTCTTAGACAGGCGCAACAGACGGAGCAGTACTTC. Residues: CASSLRQAQQTEQYF.